This T cell receptor (beta chain) was profiled in a study of shared clonotypes between healthy human individuals. In the case of this clone: The antigen is undetermined.

All donors qualified as healthy HIV-negative adults and had experienced no recent acute infections or vaccinations. Division of CD4+ cells produced a CD45RA+ naive subset and a CD45RA-negative memory subset. An approximately 210 ng quantity of DNA, 32,000 or so T cell genomes, went into the sorted-subset replicate PCRs. This table comes from immunoSEQ multiplex PCR, and its TCRdb copy is limited to in-frame clones, with some not included. The data hold about 2 million clones, with roughly 94% observed a single time. Notes on the study in general: Naive CD4 clonotype sharing across a few donors was 4% to 5%.

Between the trimmed V and J ends, which lost 3 bases and 7 bases, there was a span of 10 bases. CDR1 is LNHDA, CDR2 SQIVND, per germline (reference sequence). This CDR3 region has 13 residues. This chain links TRBV19 with TRBJ2-1; D is tentatively TRBD1 or TRBD2 (5 bases each). This receptor was taken from a man aged 18-30 years in good health. Sequenced sample: naive CD4+ T cells sorted from blood. Sample subset: CD45RA+ positively selected. The CDR3: CASSIEGINEQFF. CDR3 sequence (DNA): TGTGCCAGTAGTATCGAGGGGATTAATGAGCAGTTCTTC.